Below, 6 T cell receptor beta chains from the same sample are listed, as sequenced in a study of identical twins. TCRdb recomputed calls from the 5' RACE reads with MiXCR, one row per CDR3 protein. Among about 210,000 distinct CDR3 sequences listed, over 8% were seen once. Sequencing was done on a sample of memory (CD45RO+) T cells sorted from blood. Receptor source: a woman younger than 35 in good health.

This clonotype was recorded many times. CDR3 loop: CSAATRETQYF. The CDR3 bases are TGCAGTGCCGCCACGAGGGAGACCCAGTACTTC. The chain uses TRBV20-1 and TRBJ2-5; D remains unclear. Trimming left V 6 bases short and J 5 bases short, with 10 bases between. Germline V gene sequence: CDR1 DFQATT, CDR2 SNEGSKA (reference sequence). The CDR3 loop spans 11 amino acids.

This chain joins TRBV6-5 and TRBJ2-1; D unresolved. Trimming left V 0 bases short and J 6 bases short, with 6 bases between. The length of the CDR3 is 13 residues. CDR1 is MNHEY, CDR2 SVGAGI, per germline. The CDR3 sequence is CASSYSRGNEQFF. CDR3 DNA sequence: TGTGCCAGCAGTTACTCTCGCGGCAATGAGCAGTTCTTC.

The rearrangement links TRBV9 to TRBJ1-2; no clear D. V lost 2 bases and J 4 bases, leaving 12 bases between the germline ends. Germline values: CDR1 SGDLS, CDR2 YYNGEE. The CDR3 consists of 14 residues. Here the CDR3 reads CASSVRSSGYGYTF. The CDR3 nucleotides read TGTGCCAGCAGCGTCCGTTCCAGCGGCTATGGCTACACCTTC.

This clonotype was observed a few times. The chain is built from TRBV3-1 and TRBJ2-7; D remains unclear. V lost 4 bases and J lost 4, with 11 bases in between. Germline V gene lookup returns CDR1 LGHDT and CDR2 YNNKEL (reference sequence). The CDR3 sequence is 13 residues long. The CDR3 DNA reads TGTGCCAGCAGCCGCACAACCGGGTACGAGCAGTACTTC. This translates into CASSRTTGYEQYF.

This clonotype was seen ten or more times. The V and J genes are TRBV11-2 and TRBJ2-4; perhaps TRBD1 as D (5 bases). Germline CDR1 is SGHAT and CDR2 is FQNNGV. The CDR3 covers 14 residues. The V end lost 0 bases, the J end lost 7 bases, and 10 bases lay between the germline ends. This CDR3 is CASSLDRRVNIQYF. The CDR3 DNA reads TGTGCCAGCAGCTTAGATCGCAGGGTGAACATTCAGTACTTC.

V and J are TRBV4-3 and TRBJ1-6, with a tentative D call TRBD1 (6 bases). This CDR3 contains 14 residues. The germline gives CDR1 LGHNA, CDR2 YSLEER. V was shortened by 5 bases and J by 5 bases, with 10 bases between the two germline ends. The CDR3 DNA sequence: TGCGCCAGCAGCTGGACAGCCCATAATTCACCCCTCCACTTT. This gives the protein CASSWTAHNSPLHF.